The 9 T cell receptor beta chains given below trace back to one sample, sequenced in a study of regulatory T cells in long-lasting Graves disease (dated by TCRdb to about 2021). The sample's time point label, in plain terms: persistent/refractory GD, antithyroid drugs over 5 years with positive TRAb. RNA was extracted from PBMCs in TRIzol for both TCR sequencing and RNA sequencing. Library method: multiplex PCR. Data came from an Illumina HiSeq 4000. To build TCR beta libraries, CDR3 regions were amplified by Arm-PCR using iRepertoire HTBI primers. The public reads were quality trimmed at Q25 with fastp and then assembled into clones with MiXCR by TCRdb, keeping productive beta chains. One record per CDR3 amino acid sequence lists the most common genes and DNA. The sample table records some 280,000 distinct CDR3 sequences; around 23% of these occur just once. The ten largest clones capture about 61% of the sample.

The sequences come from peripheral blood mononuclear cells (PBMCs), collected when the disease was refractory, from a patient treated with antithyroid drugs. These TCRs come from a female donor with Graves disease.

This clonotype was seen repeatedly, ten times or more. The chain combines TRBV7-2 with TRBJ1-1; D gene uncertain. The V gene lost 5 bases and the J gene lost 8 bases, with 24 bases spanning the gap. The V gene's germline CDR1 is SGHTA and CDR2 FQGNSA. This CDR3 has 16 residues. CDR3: CASSPGRRNWEREAFF. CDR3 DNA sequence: TGTGCCAGCAGCCCGGGTAGGAGGAATTGGGAGCGGGAAGCTTTCTTT.

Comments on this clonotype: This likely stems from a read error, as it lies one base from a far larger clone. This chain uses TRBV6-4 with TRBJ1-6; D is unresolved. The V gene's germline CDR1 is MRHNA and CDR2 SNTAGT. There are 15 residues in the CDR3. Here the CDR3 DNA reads TGTTCCAGCAGTTACGGAAGAAACCAAAATTCACCCCTCCACTTT. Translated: CSSSYGRNQNSPLHF.

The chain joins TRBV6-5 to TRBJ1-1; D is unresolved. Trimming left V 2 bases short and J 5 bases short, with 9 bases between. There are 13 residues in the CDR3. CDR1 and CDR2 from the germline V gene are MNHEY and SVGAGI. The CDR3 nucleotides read TGTGCCAGCAGTTACGGATGGGATACTGAAGCTTTCTTT. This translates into CASSYGWDTEAFF.

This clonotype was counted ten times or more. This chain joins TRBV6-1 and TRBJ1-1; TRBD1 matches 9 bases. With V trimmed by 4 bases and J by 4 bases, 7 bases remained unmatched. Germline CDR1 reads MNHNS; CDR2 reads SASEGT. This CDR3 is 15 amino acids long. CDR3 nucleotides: TGTGCCAGCAGTGGCCAGGACAGGGGTGGCACTGAAGCTTTCTTT. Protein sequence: CASSGQDRGGTEAFF.

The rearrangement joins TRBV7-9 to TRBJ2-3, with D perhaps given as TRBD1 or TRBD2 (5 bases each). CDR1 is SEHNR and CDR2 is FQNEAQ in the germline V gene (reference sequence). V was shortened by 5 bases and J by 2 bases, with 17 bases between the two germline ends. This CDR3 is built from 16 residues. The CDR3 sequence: CASSAALGVSTDTQYF. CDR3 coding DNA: TGTGCCAGCAGCGCAGCCCTGGGGGTCTCCACAGATACGCAGTATTTT.

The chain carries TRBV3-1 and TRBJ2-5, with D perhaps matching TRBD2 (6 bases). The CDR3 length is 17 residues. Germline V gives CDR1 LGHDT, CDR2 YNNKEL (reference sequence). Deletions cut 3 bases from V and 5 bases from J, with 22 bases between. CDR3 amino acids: CASSQDPLLASFETQYF. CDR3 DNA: TGTGCCAGCAGCCAGGACCCCCTCCTAGCGTCGTTCGAGACCCAGTACTTC.

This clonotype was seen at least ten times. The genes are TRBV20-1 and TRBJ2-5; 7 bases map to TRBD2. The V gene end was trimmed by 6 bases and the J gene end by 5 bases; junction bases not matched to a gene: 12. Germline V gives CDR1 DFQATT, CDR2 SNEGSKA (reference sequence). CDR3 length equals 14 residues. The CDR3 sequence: CSAQRREGRETQYF. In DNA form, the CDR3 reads TGCAGTGCCCAACGGAGGGAGGGCCGGGAGACCCAGTACTTC.

CDR3: CASSFGENHYEQYF. CDR3 nucleotides: TGTGCCAGCAGCTTCGGCGAAAACCACTACGAGCAGTACTTC. The chain carries TRBV5-4 and TRBJ2-7, with no clear D. Germline-derived CDR1 and CDR2 are SGHNT and YYREEE (reference sequence). V gave up 2 bases and J gave up 3 bases, with 12 bases separating them. This CDR3 contains 14 residues.

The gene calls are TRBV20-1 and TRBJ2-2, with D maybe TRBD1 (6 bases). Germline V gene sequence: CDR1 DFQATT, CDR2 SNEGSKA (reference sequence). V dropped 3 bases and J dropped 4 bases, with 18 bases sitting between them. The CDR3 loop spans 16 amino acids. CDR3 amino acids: CSARTFGTHVTGELFF. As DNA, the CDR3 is TGCAGTGCTAGGACCTTCGGGACACATGTCACCGGGGAGCTGTTTTTT.